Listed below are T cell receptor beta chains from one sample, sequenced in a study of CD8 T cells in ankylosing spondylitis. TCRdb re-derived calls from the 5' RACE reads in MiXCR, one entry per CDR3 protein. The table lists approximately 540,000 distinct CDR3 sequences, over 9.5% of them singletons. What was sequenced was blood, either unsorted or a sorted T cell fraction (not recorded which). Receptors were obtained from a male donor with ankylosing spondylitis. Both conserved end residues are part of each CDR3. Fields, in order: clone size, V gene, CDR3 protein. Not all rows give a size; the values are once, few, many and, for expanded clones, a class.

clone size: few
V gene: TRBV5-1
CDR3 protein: CASSLGPGRSIEQYF

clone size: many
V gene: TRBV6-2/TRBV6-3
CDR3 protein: CASSTPANTEAFF

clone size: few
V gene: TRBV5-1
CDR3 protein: CASSPSGTNEQYF

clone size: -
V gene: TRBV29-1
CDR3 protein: CSVRREDTEAFF

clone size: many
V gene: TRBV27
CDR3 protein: CASSIQDNQPQHF

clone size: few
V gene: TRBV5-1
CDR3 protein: CASSRLGTSGGNTEAFF

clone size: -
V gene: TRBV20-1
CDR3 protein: CSARDFKGAVYGYTF

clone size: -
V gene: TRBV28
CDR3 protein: CASNRGHRHGYTF

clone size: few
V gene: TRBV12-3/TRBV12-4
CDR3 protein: CASSLTGYGKNIQYF

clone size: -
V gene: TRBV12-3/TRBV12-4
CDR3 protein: CASSDTSGSADTQYF

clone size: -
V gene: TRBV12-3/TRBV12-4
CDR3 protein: CASSSRQGIDTQYF

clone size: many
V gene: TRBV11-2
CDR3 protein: CASSHPGLAGVGSYNEQFF

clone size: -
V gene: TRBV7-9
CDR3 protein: CASSLVVGTQETQYF

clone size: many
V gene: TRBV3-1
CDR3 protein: CASSQMETQYF

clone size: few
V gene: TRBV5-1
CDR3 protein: CASSLVKQTDTQYF

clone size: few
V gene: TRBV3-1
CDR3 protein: CASSQNLGPRQFF

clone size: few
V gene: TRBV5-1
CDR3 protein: CASSLMGTRVGNTIYF

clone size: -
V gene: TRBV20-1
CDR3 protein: CSARAHVWTGGTEAFF

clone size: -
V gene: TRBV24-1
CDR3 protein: CATSDPRGGSNQPQHF

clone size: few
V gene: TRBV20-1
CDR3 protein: CSARREIGTDTQYF

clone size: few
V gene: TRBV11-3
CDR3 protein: CASSLRTGHRGEQFF

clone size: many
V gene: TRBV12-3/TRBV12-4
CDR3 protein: CASSFNGILDIQYF

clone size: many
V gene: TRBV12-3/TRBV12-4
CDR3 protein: CASSPLRTVNTEAFF

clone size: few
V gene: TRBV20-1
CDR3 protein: CSTLGGPSGNTIYF

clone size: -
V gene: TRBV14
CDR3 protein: CASSPWQGTYNEQFF

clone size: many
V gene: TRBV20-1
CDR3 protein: CSAISNQGASETQYF

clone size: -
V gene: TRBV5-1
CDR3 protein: CASSLFVTGAGTGELFF

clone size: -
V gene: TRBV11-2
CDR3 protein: CASSPLRRGRTQYF

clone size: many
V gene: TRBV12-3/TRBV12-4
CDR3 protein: CASSLGGVYGYTF

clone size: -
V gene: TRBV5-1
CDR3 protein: CASSLGWTGTNYGYTF

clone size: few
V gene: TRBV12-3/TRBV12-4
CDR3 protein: CASTLGGSSPRNGYTF

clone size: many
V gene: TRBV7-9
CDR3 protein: CASSLGSTVPTYGYTF

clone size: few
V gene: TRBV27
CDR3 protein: CASDVAGTSGRANEQFF

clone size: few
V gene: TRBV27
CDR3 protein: CASSLDYLNYGYTF

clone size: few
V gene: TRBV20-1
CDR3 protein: CSARDLSGSSYNEQFF

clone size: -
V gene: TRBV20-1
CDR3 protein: CSAGNLGQYF

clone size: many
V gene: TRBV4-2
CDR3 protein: CASSPQLANTDTQYF

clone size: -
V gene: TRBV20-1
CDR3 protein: CSARSGQGEGNQPQHF

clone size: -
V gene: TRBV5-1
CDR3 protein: CASSFKSGRDSYEQYF

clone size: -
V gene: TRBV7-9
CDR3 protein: CASSYPTGGYYEQYF